These 4 T cell receptor beta chains were all obtained from the same sample, sequenced in a study of T cell responses to AZD1222 COVID-19 vaccine. TCRdb's table, derived via immunoSEQ multiplex PCR, lists solely in-frame clones and lacks some. The top ten hold about 3.1% of the sample, which has roughly 120,000 clones, 94% seen once. The source was peripheral blood, collected 28 days after the second AZD1222 dose. All receptors derive from an adult who received the AZD1222 COVID-19 vaccine.

The V call is TRBV12-5, the J call TRBJ1-2, with TRBD1 identical over 10 bases. The V and J ends lost 5 bases and 3 bases, in that order; junction bases with no gene match: 9. Germline CDR1 is LGHNT and CDR2 is FRNRAP. This CDR3 is built from 16 residues. The CDR3 bases are TGTGCTAGTGGTCCTGGGTTCGGGACAGGGGACTATGGCTACACCTTC. It yields the protein CASGPGFGTGDYGYTF. The complete variable domain, with remaining parts taken from reference TRBV12-5 and TRBJ1-2, reads DARVTQTPRHKVTEMGQEVTMRCQPILGHNTVFWYRQTMMQGLELLAYFRNRAPLDDSGMPKDRFSAEMPDATLATLKIQPSEPRDSAVYFCASGPGFGTGDYGYTFGSGTRLTVV.

V and J are TRBV19 and TRBJ1-2; tentatively, D is TRBD1 (6 bases). In germline, CDR1 is LNHDA, CDR2 SQIVND (reference sequence). The CDR3 loop spans 15 amino acids. The V end lost 6 bases, the J end lost 4 bases, and 18 bases lay between the germline ends. The CDR3 DNA is TGTGCCAGTAGGGGTGCGGGGGGCTCCAGCTATGGCTACACCTTC. The encoded protein is CASRGAGGSSYGYTF.

This chain uses TRBV5-1 with TRBJ1-1; 7 bases align to TRBD1. The CDR3 is 13 amino acids. Trimming took 7 bases from V and 5 from J; bases not matched to a gene: 8. Germline V gene sequence: CDR1 SGHRS, CDR2 YFSETQ. The CDR3 loop reads CASRPQGDTEAFF. The CDR3 DNA follows: TGCGCCAGCCGCCCCCAGGGGGATACTGAAGCTTTCTTT.

The V gene is TRBV10-1, the J gene TRBJ2-7; TRBD1 is a possible D gene (6 bases). Between the trimmed V and J ends, which lost 5 bases and 7 bases, there was a span of 12 bases. The CDR3 spans 12 residues. The V gene's germline CDR1 is WNHNN and CDR2 SYGVQD (reference sequence). The CDR3 bases are TGCGCCAGCAGTAAGGACAGCCTTGAGCAGTACTTC. Translation gives CASSKDSLEQYF.